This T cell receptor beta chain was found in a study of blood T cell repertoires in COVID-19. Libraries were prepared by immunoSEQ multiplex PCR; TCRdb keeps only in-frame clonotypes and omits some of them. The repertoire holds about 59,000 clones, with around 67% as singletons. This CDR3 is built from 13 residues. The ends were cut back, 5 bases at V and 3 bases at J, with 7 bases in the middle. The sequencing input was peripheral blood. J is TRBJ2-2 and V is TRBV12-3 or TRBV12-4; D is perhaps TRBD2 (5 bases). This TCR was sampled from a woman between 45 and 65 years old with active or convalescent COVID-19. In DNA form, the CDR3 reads TGTGCCAGCAGTCGGGGAGACACCGGGGAGCTGTTTTTT. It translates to CASSRGDTGELFF.